This is a list of T cell receptor beta chains from one sample in a study of post-analysis software for immune sequencing data. TCRdb independently ran MiXCR on the PCR reads; one entry per CDR3 protein. The sample lists 380,000 or so distinct CDR3 sequences; around 37% were seen once. Sequenced material: blood. These receptors were obtained from a girl between 10 and 17 years old with multiple sclerosis. Each CDR3 is given without its conserved first and last residue. Clone size is shown for a subset of rows, as once, few, many or a class of expanded clone.

abundance | j_gene | v_gene | CDR3aa
NA | TRBJ2-7 | TRBV28 | ASSLRGVLSYEHY
NA | TRBJ2-5 | TRBV12-3/TRBV12-4 | ASRKLAGGEETQY
NA | TRBJ1-2 | TRBV6-6 | ASSYKGPYGYT
NA | TRBJ1-2 | TRBV7-9 | ASSLAQGTYGYT
NA | TRBJ1-5 | TRBV12-3/TRBV12-4 | ASSFGGINQPQH
NA | TRBJ2-1 | TRBV29-1 | SVENTGPVDYNEQF
few | TRBJ2-4 | TRBV20-1 | SAREGTVKNIQY
few | TRBJ2-3 | TRBV5-1 | ASSLGGLLAGDGEDTQY
few | TRBJ2-3 | TRBV20-1 | SVRRRGQYDTQY
few | TRBJ2-7 | TRBV18 | ASSPQGDTYEQY
NA | TRBJ2-1 | TRBV5-1 | ASSLGDRGAGNEQF
few | TRBJ2-7 | TRBV15 | ATSPRGGSSYEQY
NA | TRBJ1-1 | TRBV5-1 | ASSLVEGSEAF
NA | TRBJ1-1 | TRBV3-1 | ASSPRRTLHAEAF
NA | TRBJ2-6 | TRBV5-6 | ASSSWTGVNSGANVLT
NA | TRBJ2-3 | TRBV12-3/TRBV12-4 | AGSGLASTDAEY
NA | NA | TRBV12-3/TRBV12-4 | ASSLTGTGFEQY
NA | TRBJ1-5 | TRBV6-6 | ASSKVREDQPQH
NA | TRBJ1-4 | TRBV12-3/TRBV12-4 | ASSPGGSTNEKLF
NA | TRBJ2-1 | TRBV7-9 | TSSLDIAGGQDEQF
few | TRBJ2-1 | TRBV5-1 | ASSLDGGRYNEQF
NA | NA | TRBV12-3/TRBV12-4 | ASSGPWEGVHEQY
NA | TRBJ2-3 | TRBV7-3 | ASSAGGPTDTQY
NA | TRBJ2-3 | TRBV5-1 | ASSLPGWSPDTQY
few | TRBJ2-3 | TRBV7-3 | ASSGQGLDTDTQY
NA | TRBJ2-7 | TRBV5-1 | ASSLGQGLFYEQY
NA | TRBJ2-7 | TRBV10-3 | AIRSPLGQGYEQY
NA | TRBJ2-7 | TRBV6-5 | ASSWAQGHEQY
NA | TRBJ2-1 | TRBV20-1 | SASGGQRYNEQF
NA | TRBJ1-6 | TRBV5-1 | ASRQGVNSPLH
NA | TRBJ1-1 | TRBV12-3/TRBV12-4 | ASSLGTGASRAF
NA | TRBJ2-1 | TRBV5-1 | ASSLEVRGDDEQF
NA | TRBJ1-5 | TRBV5-6 | ASSLASSQGGQPQH
NA | TRBJ2-3 | TRBV9 | ASSLERSSTDTQY
NA | TRBJ1-4 | TRBV7-9 | ASSPPIGREKLF
many | TRBJ2-7 | TRBV29-1 | SVLTASSYEQY
few | TRBJ2-5 | TRBV4-2 | ASRLGQGLEETQY
few | TRBJ2-6 | TRBV29-1 | TFSGTNVLT
NA | TRBJ2-5 | TRBV12-3/TRBV12-4 | ASSAGRQGKTQY
NA | TRBJ2-2 | TRBV4-1 | ASSRGRGGGDTGELF
NA | TRBJ2-5 | TRBV6-2/TRBV6-3 | ASSDVAGGQETQY
NA | TRBJ1-5 | TRBV9 | ASGGFNQPQH
NA | TRBJ2-7 | TRBV6-5 | ASSPRVVGEVY
NA | NA | TRBV27 | ASSPRWGKSYEQY
NA | TRBJ2-1 | TRBV15 | ATSRDHSGPFSDEQF
NA | TRBJ2-3 | TRBV7-6 | ASSSRPGAGTDTQY
NA | TRBJ2-3 | TRBV7-6 | ASSPLAGGFTDTQY
once | TRBJ1-1 | TRBV6-5 | ASRLLDSPNTEAF
few | TRBJ2-6 | TRBV7-9 | ASSPTEHSGANVLT
NA | TRBJ2-5 | TRBV6-2/TRBV6-3 | ASSPTTSGTLY
NA | TRBJ2-5 | TRBV7-9 | ASSGMGLGRETQY
NA | TRBJ2-1 | TRBV20-1 | SAPGQGYNEQF
NA | TRBJ2-7 | TRBV28 | ASSRAVGEQY